This is a list of T cell receptor beta chains from one sample in a study of blood T cell repertoires in COVID-19. Profiling relied on immunoSEQ multiplex PCR, and the TCRdb table lists in-frame clones only, not all of them. The table records approximately 52,000 clones, 89% of them present only once. The sample taken for sequencing was peripheral blood. These receptors originate from a man between 60 and 70 years old with active COVID-19. Each CDR3 is given with its conserved first and last residue. The order of the fields is V gene, clone size, J gene, D gene, CDR3 protein, CDR3 DNA. A D gene is named only where the DNA matches it firmly. Size is stated for part of the rows, as once, few or many counts, or as a class when the clone is expanded.

v_gene: TRBV14; abundance: NA; j_gene: TRBJ1-1; d_gene: NA; CDR3aa: CASSQQDRNTEAFF; CDR3nt: TGTGCCAGCAGCCAACAAGACAGGAACACTGAAGCTTTCTTT
v_gene: TRBV5-5; abundance: NA; j_gene: TRBJ2-1; d_gene: NA; CDR3aa: CASSLALARSNEQFF; CDR3nt: TGTGCCAGCAGCTTGGCCCTAGCGCGTTCCAATGAGCAGTTCTTC
v_gene: TRBV11-3; abundance: NA; j_gene: TRBJ2-2; d_gene: TRBD2; CDR3aa: CASSLGVWSGRTNTGELFF; CDR3nt: TGTGCCAGCAGCTTAGGCGTGTGGAGCGGGAGGACGAACACCGGGGAGCTGTTTTTT
v_gene: TRBV2; abundance: NA; j_gene: TRBJ2-5; d_gene: TRBD2; CDR3aa: CASSGTLAGGRGETQYF; CDR3nt: TGTGCCAGCAGTGGCACACTAGCGGGAGGGCGGGGAGAGACCCAGTACTTC
v_gene: TRBV14; abundance: once; j_gene: TRBJ2-1; d_gene: TRBD2; CDR3aa: CASSQLGLAGTNEQFF; CDR3nt: TGTGCCAGCAGCCAGCTGGGACTAGCGGGGACCAATGAGCAGTTCTTC
v_gene: TRBV11-2; abundance: NA; j_gene: TRBJ1-1; d_gene: NA; CDR3aa: CASSLGGGGAFF; CDR3nt: TGTGCCAGCAGCTTAGGTGGGGGGGGTGCTTTCTTT
v_gene: TRBV4-1; abundance: NA; j_gene: TRBJ1-1; d_gene: NA; CDR3aa: CASSQRTQALNTEAFF; CDR3nt: TGCGCCAGCAGCCAACGAACCCAGGCTCTGAACACTGAAGCTTTCTTT
v_gene: TRBV18; abundance: NA; j_gene: TRBJ2-3; d_gene: TRBD2; CDR3aa: CASSGLAGVDTQYF; CDR3nt: TGTGCCAGCTCGGGACTAGCGGGAGTAGATACGCAGTATTTT
v_gene: TRBV6-5; abundance: NA; j_gene: TRBJ2-4; d_gene: NA; CDR3aa: CASAPWEGGKNIQYF; CDR3nt: TGTGCCAGCGCCCCTTGGGAAGGGGGCAAAAACATTCAGTACTTC
v_gene: TRBV28; abundance: NA; j_gene: TRBJ2-5; d_gene: TRBD1; CDR3aa: CASSFRTGGVQTQYF; CDR3nt: TGTGCCAGCAGTTTTAGGACAGGGGGCGTGCAGACCCAGTACTTC
v_gene: TRBV7-9; abundance: once; j_gene: TRBJ2-7; d_gene: TRBD1; CDR3aa: CASSSGQGSYEQYF; CDR3nt: TGTGCCAGCAGCTCGGGACAGGGGTCCTACGAGCAGTACTTC
v_gene: TRBV5-4; abundance: NA; j_gene: TRBJ2-5; d_gene: TRBD1; CDR3aa: CASSLAGGAETQYF; CDR3nt: TGTGCCAGCAGCTTGGCAGGGGGCGCGGAGACCCAGTACTTC
v_gene: TRBV5-5; abundance: NA; j_gene: TRBJ1-1; d_gene: TRBD1; CDR3aa: CASSETGAGGTEAFF; CDR3nt: TGTGCCAGCAGCGAGACAGGGGCGGGTGGCACTGAAGCTTTCTTT
v_gene: TRBV14; abundance: NA; j_gene: TRBJ2-3; d_gene: TRBD2; CDR3aa: CASSRIQLKSTGTSPTDTQYF; CDR3nt: TGTGCCAGCAGCCGAATTCAACTTAAATCCACCGGGACTAGTCCCACAGATACGCAGTATTTT
v_gene: TRBV28; abundance: NA; j_gene: TRBJ1-5; d_gene: NA; CDR3aa: CASSLAGQPQHF; CDR3nt: TGTGCCAGCAGTTTAGCGGGTCAGCCCCAGCATTTT
v_gene: TRBV2; abundance: NA; j_gene: TRBJ1-2; d_gene: TRBD1; CDR3aa: CASRRQGFSYGYTF; CDR3nt: TGTGCCAGCAGAAGACAGGGATTCAGCTATGGCTACACCTTC
v_gene: TRBV28; abundance: NA; j_gene: TRBJ1-1; d_gene: TRBD1; CDR3aa: CASSSTGGANPEAFF; CDR3nt: TGTGCCAGCAGTTCGACAGGGGGCGCGAATCCTGAAGCTTTCTTT
v_gene: TRBV5-6; abundance: NA; j_gene: TRBJ2-1; d_gene: NA; CDR3aa: CASSLAGWNEQFF; CDR3nt: TGTGCCAGCAGCTTGGCGGGGTGGAATGAGCAGTTCTTC
v_gene: TRBV28; abundance: NA; j_gene: TRBJ2-7; d_gene: NA; CDR3aa: CASIGRAYEQYF; CDR3nt: TGTGCCAGCATCGGGCGGGCTTACGAGCAGTACTTC
v_gene: TRBV2; abundance: NA; j_gene: TRBJ1-5; d_gene: NA; CDR3aa: CASSEQGSGQPQHF; CDR3nt: TGTGCCAGCAGTGAACAGGGGTCGGGTCAGCCCCAGCATTTT